One sample yielded the 26 T cell receptor beta chains listed below, sequenced in a study of T cell changes during pregnancy in multiple sclerosis. TCRdb's copy holds only in-frame clones and misses some; the assay was immunoSEQ multiplex PCR. The repertoire consists of over 40,000 clones, with around 90% occurring once and the leading ten covering over 5%. The specimen comprised peripheral blood, sampled in the first trimester of pregnancy. Receptors originate from a female donor in good health, enrolled as a control in a pregnancy study.

This clone has more than one count but fewer than ten. The CDR3 nucleotides are TGCGCCAGCAGCTTACGCCCGGGACAGGACACTGAAGCTTTCTTT. Translated: CASSLRPGQDTEAFF. The genes are TRBV5-1 and TRBJ1-1; 8 nucleotides align to TRBD1. The CDR3 length is 15 residues. Germline V gives CDR1 SGHRS, CDR2 YFSETQ. The junction had 6 bases not matched to a gene; V was cut back by 2 bases and J by 3 bases.

The V call is TRBV4-3, the J call TRBJ2-7; 7 nucleotides agree with TRBD1. V gave up 4 bases and J gave up 1 base; unmatched junction bases: 4. This CDR3 region has 14 residues. Germline V gene lookup returns CDR1 LGHNA and CDR2 YSLEER. In DNA, the CDR3 is TGCGCCAGCAGCCCCCGGACAGGTTCCTACGAGCAGTACTTC. It codes for CASSPRTGSYEQYF.

This sequence joins TRBV5-6 and TRBJ1-1, with 7 bases matching TRBD1. The CDR3 spans 14 residues. Germline V gives CDR1 SGHDT, CDR2 YYEEEE. The ends lost 4 bases at V and 0 bases at J; junction bases unmatched: 3. The CDR3 nucleotides read TGTGCCAGCAGCCTGGGACAGATGAACACTGAAGCTTTCTTT. Its protein product is CASSLGQMNTEAFF.

This sequence joins TRBV4-1 and TRBJ1-2; 8 bases fit TRBD1. V was pared by 2 bases and J by 8 bases, with 10 bases of the junction left unmatched. Looked up from germline, CDR1 is MGHRA and CDR2 is YSYEKL. This CDR3 has 15 residues. This CDR3 is CASSQPTGEARGYTF. The CDR3 DNA is TGCGCCAGCAGCCAACCGACAGGGGAGGCGCGGGGCTACACCTTC.

This clone has just one count. The chain couples TRBV6-5 to TRBJ2-7; 7 nucleotides match TRBD1. In germline, CDR1 is MNHEY, CDR2 SVGAGI. V lost 8 bases to trimming and J lost 1 base; unmatched junction nucleotides: 8. The CDR3 has 14 residues. In DNA form, the CDR3 reads TGTGCCAGCGGACGAGACAGGGAGTCCTACGAGCAGTACTTC. This codes for CASGRDRESYEQYF.

V usage is TRBV7-2 and J usage is TRBJ2-1, with 9 bases lining up with TRBD1. CDR3 size: 15 residues. Germline V lookup: CDR1 SGHTA, CDR2 FQGNSA. The V gene end was trimmed by 5 bases and the J gene end by 3 bases; junction bases not matched to a gene: 5. CDR3 region: CASSQTGGGYNEQFF. CDR3 nucleotides: TGTGCCAGCAGCCAGACAGGGGGTGGCTACAATGAGCAGTTCTTC.

V usage is TRBV27 and J usage is TRBJ1-5, with D uncertain. V was clipped by 5 bases and J by 5 bases, with 10 bases between them. The germline CDR1 and CDR2 sequences are MNHEY and SMNVEV (reference sequence). The CDR3 loop spans 13 amino acids. CDR3 protein: CASSPEVDQPQHF. DNA of the CDR3: TGTGCCAGCAGTCCCGAGGTCGATCAGCCCCAGCATTTT.

This chain connects TRBV30 to TRBJ1-6; weak D call: TRBD1 (6 bases). The germline V gene has CDR1 GTSNPN and CDR2 SVGIG (reference sequence). Deletions cut 0 bases from V and 8 bases from J, with 14 bases between. The CDR3 is 15 amino acids. The CDR3 coding sequence is TGTGCCTGGAGTGTAGAAGGGGCAGGGGATTCACCCCTCCACTTT. Residues: CAWSVEGAGDSPLHF.

This sequence joins TRBV18 and TRBJ2-6; D remains ambiguous. V lost 3 bases to trimming and J lost 1 base, with 7 bases between them. This CDR3 has 15 residues. Germline V lookup: CDR1 KGHSH, CDR2 LQKENI. CDR3 sequence reads: CASSPRVSGANVLTF. CDR3 DNA: TGTGCCAGCTCACCCCGGGTATCTGGGGCCAACGTCCTGACTTTC.

Only one count was recorded for this clone. The chain joins TRBV11-3 to TRBJ2-5, with D perhaps TRBD2 (7 bases). Germline CDR1 reads SGHNT; CDR2 reads YENEEA. The V end was cut by 1 base, the J end by 7 bases, with 10 bases between. The CDR3 spans 13 residues. CDR3 nucleotides: TGTGCCAGCAGCTTAGGTCGGGGGGCGACCCAGTACTTC. It specifies CASSLGRGATQYF.

This chain uses TRBV7-2 with TRBJ1-5; D is uncertain. This CDR3 comprises 13 residues. V lost 5 bases and J lost 2, with 7 bases in between. CDR1 and CDR2 from the germline V gene are SGHTA and FQGNSA. CDR3 coding DNA: TGTGCCAGCAGCCCCGGAGGCAATCAGCCCCAGCATTTT. This codes for CASSPGGNQPQHF.

The rearrangement joins TRBV14 to TRBJ1-6; D is ambiguous. The CDR3 totals 19 residues. From germline, CDR1 is SGHDN and CDR2 FVKESK. Trimming left V 0 bases short and J 0 bases short, with 15 bases between. The CDR3 nucleotides are TGTGCCAGCAGCCAAGACGCGGTCGGAAGCAGCTCCTATAATTCACCCCTCCACTTT. Its protein is CASSQDAVGSSSYNSPLHF. The full variable domain, its missing parts supplied by reference TRBV14 and TRBJ1-6, is EAGVTQFPSHSVIEKGQTVTLRCDPISGHDNLYWYRRVMGKEIKFLLHFVKESKQDESGMPNNRFLAERTGGTYSTLKVQPAELEDSGVYFCASSQDAVGSSSYNSPLHFGNGTRLTVT.

The CDR3 protein is CASRFTGFNEQFF. CDR3 nucleotides: TGTGCCAGCAGATTCACAGGGTTCAATGAGCAGTTCTTC. The chain has TRBV5-6 and TRBJ2-1; D perhaps matches TRBD1 (6 bases). The germline V gene has CDR1 SGHDT and CDR2 YYEEEE. Trimming pared 5 bases from V and 6 bases from J, leaving 12 bases between. The CDR3 runs 13 residues. The full variable domain, completed using reference TRBV5-6 and TRBJ2-1, is DAGVTQSPTHLIKTRGQQVTLRCSPKSGHDTVSWYQQALGQGPQFIFQYYEEEERQRGNFPDRFSGHQFPNYSSELNVNALLLGDSALYLCASRFTGFNEQFFGPGTRLTVL.

V is TRBV2 and J is TRBJ1-1; no definite D call. The germline V gene encodes CDR1 SNHLY and CDR2 FYNNEI. CDR3 length: 14 amino acids. V was cut by 6 bases and J by 0 bases, with 11 bases left in between. The DNA for the CDR3 is TGTGCCAGCAGGGCGTTGGGCTTGAACACTGAAGCTTTCTTT. Translation gives CASRALGLNTEAFF.

V and J are TRBV4-1 and TRBJ2-5; 9 positions match TRBD2. From germline, CDR1 is MGHRA and CDR2 YSYEKL. V dropped 1 base and J dropped 5; count of bases not matched to a gene: 8. The CDR3 is made up of 16 amino acids. CDR3 amino acids: CASSQVGSGGGETQYF. CDR3 DNA: TGCGCCAGCAGCCAAGTGGGTAGCGGGGGCGGGGAGACCCAGTACTTC.

This chain joins TRBV5-6 and TRBJ2-3; D gene uncertain. The V gene's germline CDR1 is SGHDT and CDR2 YYEEEE. The CDR3 loop spans 13 amino acids. V lost 3 bases to trimming and J lost 2 bases, with 7 bases between them. The CDR3 sequence: CASSSGYTDTQYF. The DNA for the CDR3 is TGTGCCAGCAGCTCAGGATACACAGATACGCAGTATTTT.

This chain links TRBV9 with TRBJ2-7; 7 nucleotides match TRBD2. This CDR3 has 16 residues. The V gene end was trimmed by 0 bases and the J gene end by 2 bases; junction bases not matched to a gene: 8. Germline V gives CDR1 SGDLS, CDR2 YYNGEE. CDR3 protein: CASSVASSGPPYEQYF. The CDR3 DNA follows: TGTGCCAGCAGCGTAGCTAGTAGCGGGCCGCCCTACGAGCAGTACTTC.

This sequence joins TRBV15 and TRBJ2-3, with TRBD2 matching over 7 bases. The CDR3 runs 15 residues. With V trimmed by 0 bases and J by 2 bases, 2 bases remained unmatched. Germline assignment: CDR1 LNHNV and CDR2 YYDKDF (reference sequence). As DNA, the CDR3 is TGTGCCACCAGCAGAGAACTAGCGAACACAGATACGCAGTATTTT. It codes for CATSRELANTDTQYF.

The chain combines TRBV11-2 with TRBJ1-5; 10 nucleotides match TRBD1. Per germline, CDR1 SGHAT and CDR2 FQNNGV. This CDR3 is 16 amino acids long. The V and J ends lost 3 bases and 5 bases, in that order; junction bases with no gene match: 7. CDR3 region: CASSFHDRGRDQPQHF. The DNA for the CDR3 is TGTGCCAGCAGCTTCCACGACAGGGGGCGCGATCAGCCCCAGCATTTT.

The chain couples TRBV6-5 to TRBJ1-1; D unclear. The V end was cut by 5 bases, the J end by 4 bases, with 11 bases between. CDR1 is MNHEY and CDR2 is SVGAGI in the germline V gene. This CDR3 is built from 13 residues. Here the CDR3 DNA reads TGTGCCAGCAGTGAAACAGCCGGCACTGAAGCTTTCTTT. Amino acids: CASSETAGTEAFF.

The CDR3 DNA reads as TGTGCCAGCTCACCACCAGGACAGTTAAATTCACCCCTCCACTTT. This gives the protein CASSPPGQLNSPLHF. The V call is TRBV18, the J call TRBJ1-6, with a possible D match to TRBD1 (6 bases). Germline V CDR1 and CDR2: KGHSH, LQKENI. This CDR3 is built from 15 residues. Trimming removed 0 bases at V and 7 bases at J, with 10 bases between. Full variable domain (outside the CDR3, taken from reference TRBV18 and TRBJ1-6): NAGVMQNPRHLVRRRGQEARLRCSPMKGHSHVYWYRQLPEEGLKFMVYLQKENIIDESGMPKERFSAEFPKEGPSILRIQQVVRGDSAAYFCASSPPGQLNSPLHFGNGTRLTVT.

This chain links TRBV11-3 with TRBJ1-1; D might be TRBD1 (6 bases). Germline loops: CDR1 SGHNT, CDR2 YENEEA. The CDR3 extends over 13 amino acids. The V gene lost 1 base and the J gene lost 11 bases, with 14 bases spanning the gap. The CDR3 loop reads CASSLGGGGPAFF. The CDR3 region has the DNA TGTGCCAGCAGCTTAGGGGGCGGGGGGCCTGCTTTCTTT.

This clone was seen a few times. The rearrangement joins TRBV7-9 to TRBJ2-7; maybe TRBD2 (6 bases). Trimming removed 0 bases from V and 4 bases from J, with 13 bases in between. The CDR3 spans 15 residues. Germline V gene sequence: CDR1 SEHNR, CDR2 FQNEAQ (reference sequence). CDR3 nucleotides: TGTGCCAGCAGCTTAGCGCAGGGAGGAACTTACGAGCAGTACTTC. It specifies CASSLAQGGTYEQYF.

The V call is TRBV19, the J call TRBJ1-2; 8 bases agree with TRBD1. The length of the CDR3 is 14 residues. Germline V gives CDR1 LNHDA, CDR2 SQIVND (reference sequence). With V trimmed by 6 bases and J by 4 bases, 7 bases remained unmatched. In nucleotides, the CDR3 is TGTGCCAGTAGCTCGGGACAGGTTGGCTATGGCTACACCTTC. It encodes CASSSGQVGYGYTF.

This chain uses TRBV7-9 with TRBJ2-3, with TRBD2 identical over 7 bases. The germline V gene encodes CDR1 SEHNR and CDR2 FQNEAQ (reference sequence). V shed 1 base, J shed 4 bases, and the junction held 8 bases outside the gene matches. This CDR3 is built from 16 residues. CDR3 DNA sequence: TGTGCCAGCAGCTTAGAATTTAGCGGGTTCCCAGATACGCAGTATTTT. It translates to CASSLEFSGFPDTQYF.

The chain carries TRBV15 and TRBJ1-2; the D is unclear. From germline, CDR1 is LNHNV and CDR2 YYDKDF (reference sequence). This CDR3 has 11 amino acids. V was trimmed by 3 bases and J by 5 bases, leaving 4 bases between them. CDR3 DNA: TGTGCCACCAGCAGCCTATATGGCTACACCTTC. Translated: CATSSLYGYTF.